One sample yielded the 19 T cell receptor beta chains listed below, sequenced in a study of long-term antiretroviral therapy in people with HIV. A v3.0 immunoSEQ assay was performed at survey level. Sequencing used immunoSEQ multiplex PCR; TCRdb keeps in-frame clones, though not all of them. The table lists approximately 21,000 clones, more than 65% of them singletons. This material consisted of unsorted PBMCs, taken at the start of antiretroviral therapy. Every receptor here comes from a man between 50 and 59 years old with HIV.

The rearrangement joins TRBV7-9 to TRBJ2-7, with D tentatively TRBD2 (6 bases). The CDR3 covers 14 residues. V lost 5 bases, J lost 2 bases, and 13 bases lay in between. CDR1 and CDR2 from the germline V gene are SEHNR and FQNEAQ (reference sequence). CDR3 DNA: TGTGCCAGCAGCAGGGACTGGTTTCCCTACGAGCAGTACTTC. Its protein is CASSRDWFPYEQYF.

The chain is built from TRBV7-9 and TRBJ2-1; 8 positions match TRBD2. V trimming: 0 bases; J trimming: 9 bases; junction bases outside the gene matches: 13. The CDR3 spans 17 residues. Germline V gene lookup returns CDR1 SEHNR and CDR2 FQNEAQ (reference sequence). The CDR3 DNA is TGTGCCAGCAGCTTAGCGAGGGCTAGCGGGTGGCAGGGTGAGCAGTTCTTC. Its protein is CASSLARASGWQGEQFF.

This clone was observed a few times. The V gene is TRBV5-1, the J gene TRBJ2-2; the D is unclear. V was pared by 0 bases and J by 2 bases, with 5 bases between. CDR1 is SGHRS and CDR2 is YFSETQ in the germline V gene. The CDR3 spans 14 residues. This CDR3 reads CASSLGANTGELFF. CDR3 coding DNA: TGCGCCAGCAGCTTGGGGGCAAACACCGGGGAGCTGTTTTTT.

The genes are TRBV28 and TRBJ2-2, with 8 bases lining up with TRBD1. CDR1 and CDR2 from the germline V gene are MDHEN and SYDVKM. With 5 bases clipped from V and 3 bases from J, the junction kept 8 bases outside the gene matches. The CDR3 runs to 16 residues. The CDR3 coding sequence is TGTGCCAGCAGTCTACTGGACAGGGAGGACACCGGGGAGCTGTTTTTT. This sequence encodes CASSLLDREDTGELFF.

The chain recombines TRBV5-5 with TRBJ2-2; 14 nucleotides line up with TRBD2. Germline trimming cut 4 bases from V and 4 bases from J; bases unmatched to any gene: 3. The CDR3 runs 16 residues. CDR1 is SGHKS and CDR2 is YYEKEE in the germline V gene (reference sequence). CDR3 sequence (DNA): TGTGCCAGCAGCCCAGGACTAGCGGGGGGCACCGGGGAGCTGTTTTTT. The encoded protein is CASSPGLAGGTGELFF.

The rearrangement joins TRBV9 to TRBJ1-2; 10 bases align to TRBD1. The V gene end was trimmed by 3 bases and the J gene end by 1 base; junction bases not matched to a gene: 6. The CDR3 contains 16 residues. Germline assignment: CDR1 SGDLS and CDR2 YYNGEE. The CDR3 is CASSGGTGALNYGYTF. CDR3 DNA sequence: TGTGCCAGCAGCGGAGGGACAGGGGCGCTTAACTATGGCTACACCTTC.

The chain combines TRBV2 with TRBJ2-7; D is undetermined. There are 9 residues in the CDR3. V dropped 8 bases and J dropped 5 bases, with 4 bases sitting between them. Per the germline V gene, CDR1 is SNHLY and CDR2 is FYNNEI. In DNA, the CDR3 is TGTGCCAGCGGGCACGAGCAGTACTTC. Translating it yields CASGHEQYF. Full variable domain (remainder filled in from reference TRBV2 and TRBJ2-7): EPEVTQTPSHQVTQMGQEVILRCVPISNHLYFYWYRQILGQKVEFLVSFYNNEISEKSEIFDDQFSVERPDGSNFTLKIRSTKLEDSAMYFCASGHEQYFGPGTRLTVT.

V usage is TRBV15 and J usage is TRBJ1-1; D might be TRBD1 (6 bases). Between the trimmed V and J ends, which lost 0 bases and 4 bases, there was a span of 15 bases. The CDR3 extends over 16 amino acids. Germline CDR1 is LNHNV and CDR2 is YYDKDF (reference sequence). The CDR3 reads CATSRDRHRDGTEAFF. CDR3 DNA: TGTGCCACCAGCAGAGATCGTCACAGGGATGGCACTGAAGCTTTCTTT.

This chain joins TRBV11-2 and TRBJ2-7; 8 positions agree with TRBD2. Germline CDR1 is SGHAT and CDR2 is FQNNGV. The CDR3 has 18 residues. The trim removed 1 base at V and 1 base at J, leaving 12 bases unmatched. CDR3 amino acids: CASSLGPRGGPASYEQYF. CDR3 DNA sequence: TGTGCCAGCAGCTTAGGCCCCCGGGGGGGCCCAGCTTCCTACGAGCAGTACTTC.

The chain couples TRBV5-1 to TRBJ1-6, with D possibly TRBD1 on 6 matching bases. The germline V and J ends were trimmed by 0 bases and 0 bases, with 10 bases remaining between them. The germline V gene has CDR1 SGHRS and CDR2 YFSETQ. CDR3 length equals 17 residues. The CDR3 loop is CASSLEDSSSYNSPLHF. In nucleotides, the CDR3 is TGCGCCAGCAGCTTGGAGGACAGTAGCTCCTATAATTCACCCCTCCACTTT.

V and J are TRBV5-4 and TRBJ1-2; TRBD1 might be the D (6 bases). Germline-derived CDR1 and CDR2 are SGHNT and YYREEE (reference sequence). There are 15 residues in the CDR3. Between the trimmed V and J ends, which lost 0 bases and 7 bases, there was a span of 16 bases. CDR3 residues: CASSLGQGMTSGYTF. CDR3 nucleotide sequence: TGTGCCAGCAGCTTGGGGCAGGGGATGACAAGTGGCTACACCTTC.

This chain links TRBV7-2 with TRBJ1-5, with 9 bases lining up with TRBD1. The CDR3 runs 15 residues. J gave up 5 bases and V 5 bases, and 7 bases lay outside the gene matches. Germline CDR1 is SGHTA and CDR2 is FQGNSA. CDR3 in amino acids: CASSPRTGEDQPQHF. CDR3 nucleotide sequence: TGTGCCAGCAGCCCGAGGACAGGGGAGGATCAGCCCCAGCATTTT. The full variable domain, in which reference TRBV7-2 and TRBJ1-5 provide the parts outside the CDR3, is GAGVSQSPSNKVTEKGKDVELRCDPISGHTALYWYRQSLGQGLEFLIYFQGNSAPDKSGLPSDRFSAERTGGSVSTLTIQRTQQEDSAVYLCASSPRTGEDQPQHFGDGTRLSIL.

The CDR3 nucleotides are TGTGCCAGCAGCCCCGGGACAGGGGTAGCCAAAAACATTCAGTACTTC. Its translation: CASSPGTGVAKNIQYF. This rearrangement joins TRBV21-1 to TRBJ2-4; TRBD1, the table's D call, lacks a check against the DNA. TRBV21-1 is termed a pseudogene. CDR3 length equals 16 residues.

The chain recombines TRBV27 with TRBJ1-5; D is unclear. The CDR3 covers 15 residues. The V gene lost 1 base and the J gene lost 0 bases, with 7 bases spanning the gap. Germline values: CDR1 MNHEY, CDR2 SMNVEV (reference sequence). Written as DNA, the CDR3 is TGTGCCAGCAGTTTATTCGGTTATAGCAATCAGCCCCAGCATTTT. Translating it yields CASSLFGYSNQPQHF.

V usage is TRBV19 and J usage is TRBJ1-5; D is undetermined. The CDR3 totals 15 residues. Germline CDR1 LNHDA, CDR2 SQIVND (reference sequence). The V and J ends lost 11 bases and 0 bases respectively, with 17 bases between them. The DNA for the CDR3 is TGTGCCGCATCGTGGGCGGCTGATAGCAATCAGCCCCAGCATTTT. This sequence encodes CAASWAADSNQPQHF.

This chain joins TRBV30 and TRBJ1-5; D not resolved. Trimming removed 1 base from V and 6 bases from J, with 10 bases in between. This CDR3 region has 13 residues. Per the germline V gene, CDR1 is GTSNPN and CDR2 is SVGIG (reference sequence). The CDR3 is CAWSEGASQPQHF. The CDR3 DNA sequence: TGTGCCTGGAGTGAGGGAGCGAGTCAGCCCCAGCATTTT.

The chain uses TRBV11-3 and TRBJ2-2, with D tentatively TRBD1 (6 bases). Trimming stripped 0 bases from V and 1 base from J, with 9 bases between. In germline, CDR1 is SGHNT, CDR2 YENEEA. This CDR3 has 16 residues. CDR3 bases: TGTGCCAGCAGCTTAGAGGGGACATTGAACACCGGGGAGCTGTTTTTT. This encodes CASSLEGTLNTGELFF.

The chain has TRBV5-6 and TRBJ2-7; D not resolved. Trimming took off 0 bases at V and 0 bases at J, with 4 bases between the two ends. The CDR3 loop spans 13 amino acids. Germline CDR1 is SGHDT and CDR2 is YYEEEE. CDR3 amino acids: CASSLVGSYEQYF. CDR3 DNA: TGTGCCAGCAGCTTGGTTGGCTCCTACGAGCAGTACTTC.

The chain carries TRBV10-3 and TRBJ2-5, with 10 positions matching TRBD1. J gave up 5 bases and V 10 bases, and 13 bases lay outside the gene matches. The CDR3 is 15 residues long. In germline, CDR1 is ENHRY, CDR2 SYGVKD. The CDR3 loop reads CASRTGTGVAETQYF. DNA of the CDR3: TGTGCCAGTAGGACCGGGACAGGGGTCGCCGAGACCCAGTACTTC.